This T cell receptor (beta chain) is drawn from a study of blood T cell repertoires in COVID-19. During active infection, Seattle patients enrolled and were then monitored through disease. The CDR3 has 16 amino acids. CDR1 SGHTA and CDR2 FQGNSA come from the germline V gene. Trimming removed 4 bases from V and 0 bases from J, with 14 bases in between. Under the authors' procedure: Quantification of nucleated cells was approximated via reference gene primer amplification. Measured with immunoSEQ multiplex PCR; TCRdb has only the in-frame clones, and not every one. V and J calls and clone size are as listed in that table; D and trimming were resolved from the DNA. Of some 40,000 clones in the sample, around 94% were seen once.

This chain connects TRBV7-2 to TRBJ2-3; the D is unclear. The sequenced material came from peripheral blood. The sequence was obtained from a man aged 50 or older with COVID-19, enrolled during active disease. The CDR3 bases are TGTGCCAGCAGCTCTTACGGCACAGCTAGCACAGATACGCAGTATTTT. Amino acid sequence: CASSSYGTASTDTQYF.